This T cell receptor beta chain derives from a study of early T cells in non-severe SARS-CoV-2 infection. Study as a whole: Bulk RNA from unsorted whole blood was sequenced; chains were unpaired. Study outcomes and limitations: In VDJdb matching, anti-spike CD8 responses were favored while private and CD4 specificities went missing.

This clonotype appeared many times. Its antigen remains unidentified. Unique molecular identifiers tagged individual cDNA molecules. TCRdb re-called the 5' RACE reads through MiXCR, storing one row per CDR3 protein. This sample has 30,000 to 45,000 distinct CDR3 sequences, with approximately 8.9% found just once. The sequence came from an adult who was a healthcare worker with PCR-confirmed SARS-CoV-2 infection or an uninfected control (not recorded which). The sample taken for sequencing was whole blood.

The CDR3 bases are TGTGCCAGCAGTTACGGGGGCGCGGGCTATGGCTACACCTTC. Its protein is CASSYGGAGYGYTF. This chain links TRBV6-5 with TRBJ1-2; D is perhaps TRBD1 (6 bases). V lost 2 bases and J lost 4, with 11 bases in between. Germline CDR1 is MNHEY and CDR2 is SVGAGI. CDR3 length: 14 amino acids.